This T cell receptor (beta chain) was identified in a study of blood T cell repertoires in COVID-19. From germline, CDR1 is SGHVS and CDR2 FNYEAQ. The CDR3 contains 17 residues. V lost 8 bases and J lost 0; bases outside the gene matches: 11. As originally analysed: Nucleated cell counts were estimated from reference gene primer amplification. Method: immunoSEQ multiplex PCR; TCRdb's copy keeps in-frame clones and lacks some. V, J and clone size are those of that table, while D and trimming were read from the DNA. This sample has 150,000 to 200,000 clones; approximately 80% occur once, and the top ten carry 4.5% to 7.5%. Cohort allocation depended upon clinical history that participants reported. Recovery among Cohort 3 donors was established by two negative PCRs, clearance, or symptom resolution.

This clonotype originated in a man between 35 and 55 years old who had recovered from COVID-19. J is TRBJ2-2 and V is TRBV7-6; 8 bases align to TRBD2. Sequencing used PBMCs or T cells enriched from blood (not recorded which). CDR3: CASREAGGETNTGELFF. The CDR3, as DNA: TGTGCCAGCCGAGAGGCCGGGGGGGAGACGAACACCGGGGAGCTGTTTTTT.